These 10 T cell receptor beta chains were all obtained from the same sample, sequenced in a study of cytomegalovirus exposure and HLA in healthy donors (dated by TCRdb to the late 2010s). The library relied on the immunoSEQ multiplex PCR assay. For the multiplex PCR, a mixture combining 60 forward primers for TCR Vbeta segments and 13 reverse primers for TCR Jbeta segments was used. What TCRdb holds here is the immuneACCESS table cut down to in-frame rearrangements. Part of the clones is not present; checked against another copy, under half of the missing clones reflect an unresolved V gene, and the others are unexplained. In this sample the table shows about 130,000 clones, about 78% of which occur a single time. Around 4.2% of the sample rests with the top ten. The specimen sequenced was PBMCs. Receptors were obtained from a middle-aged man in good health and CMV-seropositive.

The genes are TRBV6-1 and TRBJ2-4; 9 bases fit TRBD2. The germline V gene encodes CDR1 MNHNS and CDR2 SASEGT. V lost 2 bases and J lost 2; bases outside the gene matches: 1. This CDR3 is 15 amino acids long. CDR3 protein: CASSELAGSKNIQYF. The CDR3 nucleotides read TGTGCCAGCAGTGAACTAGCGGGATCCAAAAACATTCAGTACTTC.

The V call is TRBV29-1, the J call TRBJ2-1, with TRBD2 as a possible D gene (6 bases). There are 16 residues in the CDR3. Germline V lookup: CDR1 SQVTM, CDR2 ANQGSEA. Trimming took 2 bases from V and 0 from J, leaving 14 bases between them. CDR3 sequence reads: CSVESQRAPSYNEQFF. The CDR3 DNA reads TGCAGCGTTGAAAGTCAGCGGGCCCCCTCCTACAATGAGCAGTTCTTC.

The CDR3 is CASSGGTGEGIQYF. CDR3 in DNA: TGCGCCAGCAGCGGGGGGACAGGTGAGGGCATTCAGTACTTC. This chain uses TRBV5-1 with TRBJ2-4, with 8 bases identical to TRBD1. Per germline, CDR1 SGHRS and CDR2 YFSETQ. The length of the CDR3 is 14 residues. V lost 4 bases to trimming and J lost 9 bases; unmatched junction nucleotides: 9.

The rearrangement links TRBV6-1 to TRBJ2-5; 14 bases fit TRBD2. CDR1 is MNHNS and CDR2 is SASEGT in the germline V gene. The J segment lost 4 bases and the V segment lost 3 bases, leaving 10 bases of the junction unmatched. The CDR3 is 18 residues long. The CDR3 DNA reads as TGTGCCAGCAGTGAGGGGGGACTAGCGGGAGAGAATCGAGAGACCCAGTACTTC. Residues: CASSEGGLAGENRETQYF.

The CDR3 region has the DNA TGTGCCAGCTCACCACCAGGTAGACAGGGACGCTCTGGGGCCAACGTCCTGACTTTC. It translates to CASSPPGRQGRSGANVLTF. The rearrangement joins TRBV18 to TRBJ2-6, with TRBD1 identical over 7 bases. CDR1 and CDR2 from the germline V gene are KGHSH and LQKENI. The CDR3 spans 19 residues. V shed 0 bases, J shed 0 bases, and the junction held 8 bases outside the gene matches.

The rearrangement links TRBV28 to TRBJ1-6; D is unresolved. Germline V gene data show CDR1 as MDHEN and CDR2 as SYDVKM. The CDR3 is 15 amino acids. Trimming removed 6 bases from V and 7 bases from J, with 16 bases in between. The CDR3 loop is CASSPSRRSNSPLHF. CDR3 in DNA: TGTGCCAGCAGCCCTTCACGGCGGTCGAATTCACCCCTCCACTTT.

The chain joins TRBV4-2 to TRBJ1-4, with D perhaps matching TRBD1 (6 bases). Germline V gene lookup returns CDR1 LGHNA and CDR2 YNFKEQ. CDR3 length: 15 amino acids. V lost 1 base and J lost 0, with 6 bases in between. The CDR3: CASSQGTATNEKLFF. DNA for the CDR3: TGTGCCAGCAGCCAAGGGACAGCAACTAATGAAAAACTGTTTTTT.

This sequence joins TRBV7-8 and TRBJ2-7; a possible D gene is TRBD1 (5 bases). The CDR3 sequence is 15 residues long. Trimming removed 1 base at V and 2 bases at J, with 12 bases between. CDR1 is SGHVS, CDR2 FQNEAQ, per germline. The CDR3 DNA is TGTGCCAGCAGCTTAGGTCATGAAGGGGCCTACGAGCAGTACTTC. Translation gives CASSLGHEGAYEQYF.

The chain combines TRBV29-1 with TRBJ2-5; TRBD2 is a possible D gene (6 bases). The J call is doubtful: the DNA matches TRBJ2-7 better. This CDR3 comprises 11 residues. Per the germline V gene, CDR1 is SQVTM and CDR2 is ANQGSEA. CDR3 nucleotides: TGCAGCGTTGAACAGGGACTCGAGCAGTACTTC. Translated, it gives CSVEQGLEQYF.

The V and J genes are TRBV21-1 and TRBJ1-1; TRBD1, the table's D call, lacks a check against the DNA. TRBV21-1 is a documented pseudogene. The CDR3 consists of 13 residues. Written as DNA, the CDR3 is TGTGCCTCTGAAACTGGGGGCGACACTGAAGCTTTCTTT. Its translation: CASETGGDTEAFF.